This entry lists 22 T cell receptor beta chains sequenced from one sample in a study of CD8 T cells in ankylosing spondylitis listed by TCRdb under 2017. Libraries were constructed by 5' RACE. TCRdb shows the sequencer as Illumina HiSeq 2500. Through fastp at Q25 and MiXCR, TCRdb rebuilt clones from the public reads, retaining in-frame beta chains. Merged by CDR3 protein, the rows form single entries marked with the most common genes and DNA. Within this sample are around 220,000 distinct CDR3 sequences, with about 10% of them counted one time only. Jointly, the top ten make up 20% to 25% of the sample. Sequencing was performed on blood, either unsorted or a sorted T cell fraction (not recorded which). The receptor source for this set is a male donor with ankylosing spondylitis or in good health (not recorded which).

This clonotype was detected ten times or more. The junction shows a germline mismatch at one end, possibly a read error. The V and J genes are TRBV10-3 and TRBJ2-7; D possibly corresponds to TRBD1 (5 bases). The CDR3 spans 18 residues. Per the germline V gene, CDR1 is ENHRY and CDR2 is SYGVKD. The CDR3 is CASSEYSPGRISSYEQYF. CDR3 nucleotides: TGTGCCAGCAGTGAGTACTCACCAGGGCGTATAAGCTCCTACGAGCAGTACTTC.

This clonotype was seen more than once but under ten times. This chain links TRBV7-2 with TRBJ2-6; D uncertain. The germline V and J ends were trimmed by 3 bases and 1 base, with 10 bases remaining between them. Germline lookup yields CDR1 SGHTA and CDR2 FQGNSA. There are 16 residues in the CDR3. CDR3 in amino acids: CASSFAASSGANVLTF. In DNA, the CDR3 is TGTGCCAGCAGCTTCGCCGCCTCTTCTGGGGCCAACGTCCTGACTTTC. Together with reference TRBV7-2 and TRBJ2-6, the CDR3 gives the full variable domain: GAGVSQSPSNKVTEKGKDVELRCDPISGHTALYWYRQSLGQGLEFLIYFQGNSAPDKSGLPSDRFSAERTGGSVSTLTIQRTQQEDSAVYLCASSFAASSGANVLTFGAGSRLTVL.

This clonotype was found many times. The CDR3 region is CASSQEWGDYTGELFF. Here the CDR3 DNA reads TGTGCCAGCAGCCAAGAGTGGGGGGACTACACCGGGGAGCTGTTTTTT. The rearrangement links TRBV3-1 to TRBJ2-2; possibly TRBD2 for D (6 bases). Trimming removed 0 bases from V and 3 bases from J, with 11 bases in between. The germline V gene has CDR1 LGHDT and CDR2 YNNKEL (reference sequence). The CDR3 is 16 amino acids.

The chain combines TRBV7-9 with TRBJ2-5; D is undetermined. The CDR3 loop spans 14 amino acids. CDR1 SEHNR and CDR2 FQNEAQ come from the germline V gene (reference sequence). The V end lost 1 base, the J end lost 3 bases, and 9 bases lay between the germline ends. CDR3 in amino acids: CASSLVSGKETQYF. CDR3 DNA sequence: TGTGCCAGCAGCTTAGTCTCGGGTAAAGAGACCCAGTACTTC. Variable domain in full (rest from reference TRBV7-9 and TRBJ2-5): DTGVSQNPRHKITKRGQNVTFRCDPISEHNRLYWYRQTLGQGPEFLTYFQNEAQLEKSRLLSDRFSAERPKGSFSTLEIQRTEQGDSAMYLCASSLVSGKETQYFGPGTRLLVL.

This clonotype was counted at least ten times. The V gene is TRBV12-3 or TRBV12-4, the J gene TRBJ1-2; no clear D. This CDR3 contains 12 residues. V lost 6 bases to trimming and J lost 8 bases, with 13 bases between them. The CDR3 DNA sequence: TGTGCCAGCAGCTACGTGGGTGGCGGCTACACCTTC. The encoded protein is CASSYVGGGYTF.

This clonotype appeared many times. The chain joins TRBV28 to TRBJ2-1; 12 bases are a match to TRBD2. This CDR3 contains 15 residues. The ends lost 6 bases at V and 5 bases at J; junction bases unmatched: 5. Germline V gene sequence: CDR1 MDHEN, CDR2 SYDVKM. The chain's CDR3 is CASSTLAGGNNEQFF. CDR3 nucleotide sequence: TGTGCCAGCAGCACCCTAGCGGGGGGGAACAATGAGCAGTTCTTC.

This clonotype showed up many times. J is TRBJ2-3 and V is TRBV20-1, with 8 bases that match TRBD1. The V gene end was trimmed by 1 base and the J gene end by 6 bases; junction bases not matched to a gene: 9. Germline CDR1 DFQATT, CDR2 SNEGSKA (reference sequence). This CDR3 region has 15 residues. The CDR3 region is CSARGQGAGKDTQYF. The CDR3 DNA reads TGCAGTGCTAGAGGCCAGGGGGCGGGGAAGGATACGCAGTATTTT.

The V call is TRBV5-1, the J call TRBJ2-5; 10 positions match TRBD1. Germline loops: CDR1 SGHRS, CDR2 YFSETQ. The CDR3 extends over 16 amino acids. V was pared by 0 bases and J by 3 bases, with 5 bases of the junction left unmatched. The CDR3 DNA reads as TGCGCCAGCAGCTTGGGCGGACAGGGGGGGGAAGAGACCCAGTACTTC. Its translation: CASSLGGQGGEETQYF.

Turning to this clonotype: It may be a read error: a sequence one base away is much more abundant. This chain uses TRBV11-2 with TRBJ2-1; D is uncertain. Germline-derived CDR1 and CDR2 are SGHAT and FQNNGV. Trimming stripped 4 bases from V and 1 base from J, with 5 bases between. This CDR3 comprises 13 residues. This chain's CDR3 is CASSSESYNEQFF. CDR3 nucleotides: TGTGCCAGCAGCTCTGAATCCTACAATGAGCAGTTCTTC. Full variable domain (rest looked up from reference TRBV11-2 and TRBJ2-1): EAGVAQSPRYKIIEKRQSVAFWCNPISGHATLYWYQQILGQGPKLLIQFQNNGVVDDSQLPKDRFSAERLKGVDSTLKIQPAKLEDSAVYLCASSSESYNEQFFGPGTRLTVL.

Turning to this clonotype: One junction end disagrees with the germline gene, perhaps due to a read error. This chain uses TRBV5-1 with TRBJ2-2; TRBD2 is a possible D gene (6 bases). The V gene's germline CDR1 is SGHRS and CDR2 YFSETQ. This CDR3 has 16 residues. In DNA form, the CDR3 reads TGCGCCAGCAGCTTGTCGGTTTCTCAACTAGGCGGGGAGCTGCTTTTT. Its protein is CASSLSVSQLGGELLF.

This clonotype was seen once. The V and J genes are TRBV6-6 and TRBJ2-7; 7 bases align to TRBD1. Germline loops: CDR1 MNHNY, CDR2 SVGAGI (reference sequence). The length of the CDR3 is 12 residues. Unmatched junction bases numbered 5, after V lost 6 bases and J lost 6 bases. The CDR3: CASSRRGSEQYF. CDR3 sequence (DNA): TGTGCCAGCAGCCGCAGGGGGAGCGAGCAGTACTTC.

This clonotype was observed at least ten times. The chain joins TRBV20-1 to TRBJ2-1, with TRBD2 matching 7 bases. After removal of 1 base from V and 6 bases from J, the junction contained 6 bases not matched to a gene. The germline V gene has CDR1 DFQATT and CDR2 SNEGSKA (reference sequence). CDR3 length equals 14 residues. The CDR3 region is CSARALGTTNEQFF. The CDR3 bases are TGCAGTGCTAGAGCCCTGGGGACTACCAATGAGCAGTTCTTC.

The sample holds a few counts of this clonotype. The rearrangement uses TRBV20-1 and TRBJ2-7, with 7 positions matching TRBD1. In germline, CDR1 is DFQATT, CDR2 SNEGSKA (reference sequence). The CDR3 is 13 amino acids. Trimming took 0 bases from V and 2 from J; bases not matched to a gene: 1. For the CDR3, the DNA is TGCAGTGCTAGAGAAGGACAGGCCTACGAGCAGTACTTC. Translating it yields CSAREGQAYEQYF.

The table lists this clonotype with many counts. The CDR3 DNA reads as TGTGCCAGCACTGATCTAACGGGACTAGCATACAATGAGCAGTTCTTC. Translated: CASTDLTGLAYNEQFF. The rearrangement links TRBV7-2 to TRBJ2-1, with 9 bases matching TRBD2. Germline V gives CDR1 SGHTA, CDR2 FQGNSA. CDR3 length: 16 residues. Losses at the gene ends were 7 bases for V and 4 bases for J; bases not matched to a gene: 11.

The sample holds one count of this clonotype. The J gene is TRBJ2-5, the V gene TRBV6-4; TRBD2 agrees at 12 bases. The CDR3 runs to 19 residues. Trimming at V came to 11 bases and at J to 6 bases, leaving 25 bases not matched to a gene. Germline-derived CDR1 and CDR2 are MRHNA and SNTAGT. The CDR3 here is CALCSQSTSGGPGGKTQYF. The CDR3 coding sequence is TGTGCCCTCTGTTCCCAATCGACTAGCGGGGGCCCCGGGGGAAAGACCCAGTACTTC.

This clonotype has at least ten counts. V and J are TRBV29-1 and TRBJ1-2; unclear D gene. This CDR3 region has 13 residues. Trimming cost V 2 bases and J 7 bases, with 14 bases left between them. In germline, CDR1 is SQVTM, CDR2 ANQGSEA. CDR3: CSVELTRLRGYTF. CDR3 nucleotide sequence: TGCAGCGTTGAACTCACCAGGCTGCGTGGCTACACCTTC.

The chain has TRBV28 and TRBJ2-5; D remains ambiguous. The CDR3 consists of 15 residues. The germline V gene encodes CDR1 MDHEN and CDR2 SYDVKM. Trimming took off 1 base at V and 4 bases at J, with 13 bases between the two ends. The CDR3 DNA sequence: TGTGCCAGCAGTTTATCCGACGCTGGGTCAGAGACCCAGTACTTC. It yields the protein CASSLSDAGSETQYF.

The table lists this clonotype with many counts. V is TRBV6-5 and J is TRBJ1-2, with TRBD1 identical over 8 bases. This CDR3 has 18 amino acids. Germline-derived CDR1 and CDR2 are MNHEY and SVGAGI. Unmatched junction bases numbered 12, after V lost 2 bases and J lost 1 base. The CDR3 region has the DNA TGTGCCAGCAGTTACCAGCAATACCGGGACAGGAATAACTATGGCTACACCTTC. Encoded protein: CASSYQQYRDRNNYGYTF.

At least ten counts were recorded for this clonotype. This chain joins TRBV5-1 and TRBJ2-3, with TRBD1 matching 8 bases. Germline V gene data show CDR1 as SGHRS and CDR2 as YFSETQ. This CDR3 is 15 amino acids long. V lost 3 bases to trimming and J lost 0 bases; unmatched junction nucleotides: 3. CDR3 protein: CASSSGQGSTDTQYF. In DNA, the CDR3 is TGCGCCAGCAGCTCCGGACAGGGTAGCACAGATACGCAGTATTTT.

The chain combines TRBV27 with TRBJ1-6, with a weak D call TRBD1 (5 bases). CDR1 and CDR2 from the germline V gene are MNHEY and SMNVEV (reference sequence). Trimming took off 4 bases at V and 6 bases at J, with 7 bases between the two ends. The CDR3 consists of 13 residues. CDR3 coding DNA: TGTGCCAGCAGTTGGGGGATTAATTCACCCCTCCACTTT. Its protein is CASSWGINSPLHF.

This clonotype has ten or more counts. The chain is built from TRBV9 and TRBJ1-2; D might be TRBD1 (6 bases). This CDR3 has 14 amino acids. Germline V gives CDR1 SGDLS, CDR2 YYNGEE. Trimming pared 6 bases from V and 4 bases from J, leaving 16 bases between. This CDR3 reads CASTPATGSYGYTF. In DNA form, the CDR3 reads TGTGCCAGCACCCCGGCGACAGGCTCCTATGGCTACACCTTC.

In the case of this clonotype: With a much larger clone just one base away, this may be a read error. The rearrangement joins TRBV5-1 to TRBJ1-1, with D unclear. The CDR3 sequence is 13 residues long. Looked up from germline, CDR1 is SGHRS and CDR2 is YFSETQ. The CDR3 loop reads CACSLAENTEAFF. The CDR3 DNA reads TGCGCCTGCAGCTTGGCGGAGAACACTGAAGCTTTCTTT.